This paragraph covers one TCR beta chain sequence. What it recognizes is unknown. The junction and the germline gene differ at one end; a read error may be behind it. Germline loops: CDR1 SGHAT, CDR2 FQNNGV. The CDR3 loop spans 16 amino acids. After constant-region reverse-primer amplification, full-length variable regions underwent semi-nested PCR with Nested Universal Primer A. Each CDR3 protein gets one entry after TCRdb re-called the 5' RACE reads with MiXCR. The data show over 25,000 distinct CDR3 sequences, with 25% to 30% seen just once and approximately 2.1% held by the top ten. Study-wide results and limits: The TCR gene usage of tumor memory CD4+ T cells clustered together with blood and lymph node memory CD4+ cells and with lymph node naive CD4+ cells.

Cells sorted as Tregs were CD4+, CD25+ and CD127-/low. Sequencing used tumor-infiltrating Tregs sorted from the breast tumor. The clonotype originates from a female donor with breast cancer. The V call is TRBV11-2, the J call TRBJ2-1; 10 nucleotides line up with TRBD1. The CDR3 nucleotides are TGTGCCGGCAGCCCCTACTTTAGCGCAGGACAGGGGGAGCAGTCCTTC. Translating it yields CAGSPYFSAGQGEQSF.